These 29 T cell receptor beta chains were all obtained from the same sample, sequenced in a study of regulatory T cells in long-lasting Graves disease. Researchers made TCR beta libraries by using iRepertoire HTBI primers and running Arm-PCR on CDR3 regions. MiXCR, applied by TCRdb to the multiplex PCR reads, yields one record per CDR3 protein. Here the sample spans under 250,000 distinct CDR3 sequences, roughly a fifth being singletons. Time point specified: newly diagnosed GD, antithyroid drugs for less than 3 months. The authors made the TCR library using RNA they extracted from PBMCs. These data were likewise used in another study, on T cells in Graves' hyperthyroidism and ophthalmopathy.

The specimen comprised peripheral blood mononuclear cells (PBMCs), sampled at new diagnosis, from a patient treated with antithyroid drugs. These receptors all come from a woman in her twenties or thirties with Graves disease.

V and J are TRBV20-1 and TRBJ2-2; D might be TRBD2 (6 bases). The CDR3 spans 13 residues. Per the germline V gene, CDR1 is DFQATT and CDR2 is SNEGSKA (reference sequence). Trimming shortened V by 3 bases and J by 7 bases, and 12 bases separated the two germline ends. The CDR3 region is CSASGRIDGELFF. In DNA form, the CDR3 reads TGCAGTGCTAGCGGGAGAATAGACGGGGAGCTGTTTTTT.

The rearrangement joins TRBV2 to TRBJ1-6; 7 nucleotides agree with TRBD1. With V trimmed by 6 bases and J by 6 bases, 8 bases remained unmatched. The germline V gene encodes CDR1 SNHLY and CDR2 FYNNEI. The CDR3 contains 15 residues. The CDR3 coding sequence is TGTGCCAGCAGCCAAGACAGGGAGGGTAATTCACCCCTCCACTTT. Residues: CASSQDREGNSPLHF.

This clonotype occurred many times. J is TRBJ2-2 and V is TRBV19; 9 nucleotides agree with TRBD2. The CDR3 contains 16 residues. V gave up 7 bases and J gave up 5 bases; unmatched junction bases: 11. Germline lookup yields CDR1 LNHDA and CDR2 SQIVND (reference sequence). The CDR3 DNA follows: TGTGCCAGTAACCCACACAGAGCGGGAGGAACCGGGGAGCTGTTTTTT. It yields the protein CASNPHRAGGTGELFF.

This clonotype was found many times. V usage is TRBV5-5 and J usage is TRBJ2-2; 9 bases map to TRBD1. V gave up 2 bases and J gave up 4 bases; unmatched junction bases: 0. CDR3 size: 14 residues. The germline CDR1 and CDR2 sequences are SGHKS and YYEKEE (reference sequence). CDR3 sequence reads: CASSLQGATGELFF. The CDR3 nucleotides read TGTGCCAGCAGCTTACAGGGGGCCACCGGGGAGCTGTTTTTT.

This clonotype was counted ten times or more. The V and J genes are TRBV28 and TRBJ1-5; D possibly corresponds to TRBD1 (5 bases). CDR3 length equals 15 residues. Germline V lookup: CDR1 MDHEN, CDR2 SYDVKM. The V and J ends lost 2 bases and 6 bases respectively, with 14 bases between them. In DNA form, the CDR3 reads TGTGCCAGCAGTTTAGGGAGGAGGGGTAGTCAGCCCCAGCATTTT. This encodes CASSLGRRGSQPQHF.

This clonotype was observed at least ten times. The chain combines TRBV14 with TRBJ2-1; D is ambiguous. The CDR3 contains 17 residues. Trimming took off 2 bases at V and 5 bases at J, with 19 bases between the two ends. In germline, CDR1 is SGHDN, CDR2 FVKESK. The CDR3 sequence: CASSQKSRFLYNNEQFF. For the CDR3, the DNA is TGTGCCAGCAGCCAAAAGAGTAGATTCCTTTATAACAATGAGCAGTTCTTC.

This chain connects TRBV7-8 to TRBJ2-1, with 7 bases aligning to TRBD1. The trim removed 2 bases at V and 7 bases at J, leaving 2 bases unmatched. This CDR3 is 13 amino acids long. CDR1 is SGHVS and CDR2 is FQNEAQ in the germline V gene. Here the CDR3 reads CASSLRGRNEQFF. CDR3 sequence (DNA): TGTGCCAGCAGCTTAAGGGGGCGGAATGAGCAGTTCTTC. The complete variable domain, with remaining parts taken from reference TRBV7-8 and TRBJ2-1, reads GAGVSQSPRYKVAKRGQDVALRCDPISGHVSLFWYQQALGQGPEFLTYFQNEAQLDKSGLPSDRFFAERPEGSVSTLKIQRTQQEDSAVYLCASSLRGRNEQFFGPGTRLTVL.

This clonotype was observed many times. V and J are TRBV15 and TRBJ1-4; 7 nucleotides agree with TRBD1. V was pared by 1 base and J by 4 bases, with 6 bases of the junction left unmatched. CDR1 LNHNV and CDR2 YYDKDF come from the germline V gene (reference sequence). This CDR3 has 16 amino acids. CDR3 protein: CATSRGSGTVNEKLFF. CDR3 sequence (DNA): TGTGCCACCAGCAGAGGGTCTGGGACAGTTAATGAAAAACTGTTTTTT. The full variable domain, its missing parts supplied by reference TRBV15 and TRBJ1-4, is DAMVIQNPRYQVTQFGKPVTLSCSQTLNHNVMYWYQQKSSQAPKLLFHYYDKDFNNEADTPDNFQSRRPNTSFCFLDIRSPGLGDTAMYLCATSRGSGTVNEKLFFGSGTQLSVL.

This clonotype was counted many times. This chain connects TRBV18 to TRBJ2-7; a possible D gene is TRBD1 (5 bases). Germline-derived CDR1 and CDR2 are KGHSH and LQKENI. The V end lost 2 bases, the J end lost 2 bases, and 13 bases lay between the germline ends. The CDR3 extends over 15 amino acids. CDR3 nucleotide sequence: TGTGCCAGCTCACCAACGACAGCCTTCCCCTACGAGCAGTACTTC. Amino acid sequence: CASSPTTAFPYEQYF.

This clonotype was found many times. The V call is TRBV28, the J call TRBJ1-6; unclear D gene. This CDR3 is built from 14 residues. Germline values: CDR1 MDHEN, CDR2 SYDVKM. The V gene lost 6 bases and the J gene lost 7 bases, with 13 bases spanning the gap. The CDR3 DNA is TGTGCCAGCAGGATGGGGAGGTTCAATTCACCCCTCCACTTT. Translated, it gives CASRMGRFNSPLHF.

This clonotype was recorded once. V gene TRBV7-9 combines with J gene TRBJ1-3; possibly TRBD1 for D (5 bases). The CDR3 is 14 amino acids. Germline loops: CDR1 SEHNR, CDR2 FQNEAQ (reference sequence). The V and J ends lost 7 bases and 2 bases respectively, with 12 bases between them. CDR3: CASKDGTAGNTIYF. The CDR3 DNA is TGTGCCAGCAAGGACGGGACGGCTGGAAACACCATATATTTT.

This clonotype was picked up many times. The rearrangement links TRBV6-1 to TRBJ1-5; TRBD1 matches at 10 bases. The CDR3 is made up of 15 amino acids. Germline V gene sequence: CDR1 MNHNS, CDR2 SASEGT. The V and J ends lost 7 bases and 10 bases, in that order; junction bases with no gene match: 13. CDR3 loop: CASIGTGEGVKPQHF. CDR3 sequence (DNA): TGTGCCAGCATCGGGACAGGGGAAGGCGTAAAACCCCAGCATTTT.

This clonotype was recorded many times. The chain joins TRBV4-1 to TRBJ2-5, with D possibly TRBD2 on 5 matching bases. The CDR3 is 16 amino acids. Germline loops: CDR1 MGHRA, CDR2 YSYEKL. With 1 base removed from V and 1 base from J, the gap between germline ends came to 13 bases. CDR3 coding DNA: TGCGCCAGCAGCCAAGTTGTGGGAGAGCTCCAAGAGACCCAGTACTTC. The encoded protein is CASSQVVGELQETQYF.

This clonotype was detected many times. The J gene is TRBJ1-2, the V gene TRBV12-3 or TRBV12-4; the D is unclear. Trimming shortened V by 4 bases and J by 14 bases, and 20 bases separated the two germline ends. The CDR3 length is 13 residues. CDR3 sequence reads: CASSSYPLAAGTF. CDR3 DNA sequence: TGTGCCAGCAGTTCATACCCCCTTGCCGCGGGTACCTTC.

This clonotype has at least ten counts. The J gene is TRBJ2-1, the V gene TRBV5-1; the match to TRBD2 covers 7 bases. Germline loops: CDR1 SGHRS, CDR2 YFSETQ. The V and J ends lost 4 bases and 8 bases, in that order; junction bases with no gene match: 9. This CDR3 has 14 residues. Here the CDR3 reads CASSRGTTRDEQFF. CDR3 nucleotides: TGCGCCAGCAGCCGCGGGACTACTCGCGATGAGCAGTTCTTC.

This clonotype was found many times. The chain uses TRBV20-1 and TRBJ2-5; D is ambiguous. Per germline, CDR1 DFQATT and CDR2 SNEGSKA (reference sequence). The CDR3 is made up of 11 amino acids. Trimming left V 3 bases short and J 4 bases short, with 6 bases between. CDR3 nucleotides: TGCAGTGCTAGGCCGACAGAGACCCAGTACTTC. Amino acids: CSARPTETQYF.

At least ten counts were recorded for this clonotype. V and J are TRBV27 and TRBJ1-2; D perhaps matches TRBD1 (6 bases). CDR3 length equals 16 residues. The germline V gene has CDR1 MNHEY and CDR2 SMNVEV (reference sequence). V lost 5 bases, J lost 3 bases, and 19 bases lay in between. The CDR3 is CASSTQGRGYDYGYTF. As DNA, the CDR3 is TGTGCCAGCAGTACCCAGGGGAGGGGGTATGACTATGGCTACACCTTC.

CDR3 sequence (DNA): TGTGCCAGCAGCCAAGCGGGACAGCTAGTCTCCTACGAGCAGTACTTC. Its translation: CASSQAGQLVSYEQYF. This rearrangement joins TRBV3-1 to TRBJ2-7; TRBD1 agrees at 7 bases. Losses at the gene ends were 1 base for V and 0 bases for J; bases not matched to a gene: 6. The CDR3 length is 16 residues. The germline CDR1 and CDR2 sequences are LGHDT and YNNKEL (reference sequence).

This clonotype has at least ten counts. For the CDR3, the DNA is TGTGCCAGCAGCCAAGGGACAGGGTGGGGCAATCAGCCCCAGCATTTT. This sequence encodes CASSQGTGWGNQPQHF. The chain has TRBV3-1 and TRBJ1-5, with 8 bases matching TRBD1. CDR1 is LGHDT, CDR2 YNNKEL, per germline (reference sequence). The CDR3 is 16 residues long. Germline trimming cut 1 base from V and 2 bases from J; bases unmatched to any gene: 4.

The J gene is TRBJ2-1, the V gene TRBV30; 9 bases agree with TRBD1. J gave up 1 base and V 6 bases, and 10 bases lay outside the gene matches. Germline V gene lookup returns CDR1 GTSNPN and CDR2 SVGIG (reference sequence). This CDR3 contains 16 residues. CDR3 DNA: TGTGCCTGTTCGGGACAGGGCGACCCTTCCTACAATGAGCAGTTCTTC. Its protein is CACSGQGDPSYNEQFF.

CDR3 amino acids: CASSLSAGGGPEAFF. The CDR3 DNA follows: TGTGCCAGCAGTTTGTCCGCAGGGGGCGGCCCCGAAGCTTTCTTT. This chain links TRBV12-3 or TRBV12-4 with TRBJ1-1; 8 positions agree with TRBD1. J gave up 8 bases and V 3 bases, and 11 bases lay outside the gene matches. There are 15 residues in the CDR3.

In this sample, this clonotype turned up many times. The CDR3 reads CASSPTTSGRANYEQYF. The CDR3 nucleotides are TGTGCCAGCAGCCCTACGACTAGCGGGAGGGCTAACTACGAGCAGTACTTC. This chain links TRBV7-9 with TRBJ2-7, with 14 bases fitting TRBD2. V dropped 5 bases and J dropped 3; count of bases not matched to a gene: 9. The CDR3 extends over 17 amino acids. Germline-derived CDR1 and CDR2 are SEHNR and FQNEAQ (reference sequence).

This clonotype occurred many times. This rearrangement joins TRBV4-1 to TRBJ2-1; a weak D match, TRBD2 (7 bases). V was trimmed by 4 bases and J by 2 bases, leaving 21 bases between them. The CDR3 length is 18 residues. CDR1 and CDR2 (germline): MGHRA, YSYEKL. The CDR3 region has the DNA TGCGCCAGCAGCCCACAGGGAGGGACTACCGAGGCCTACAATGAGCAGTTCTTC. This sequence encodes CASSPQGGTTEAYNEQFF.

This clonotype was seen repeatedly, ten times or more. The rearrangement uses TRBV28 and TRBJ1-4, with 8 bases that match TRBD1. V dropped 7 bases and J dropped 5; count of bases not matched to a gene: 6. CDR1 MDHEN and CDR2 SYDVKM come from the germline V gene. This CDR3 is 14 amino acids long. As DNA, the CDR3 is TGTGCCAGCACCGCGGACAGGGAAAATGAAAAACTGTTTTTT. Amino acids: CASTADRENEKLFF. Full variable domain (outside the CDR3, taken from reference TRBV28 and TRBJ1-4): DVKVTQSSRYLVKRTGEKVFLECVQDMDHENMFWYRQDPGLGLRLIYFSYDVKMKEKGDIPEGYSVSREKKERFSLILESASTNQTSMYLCASTADRENEKLFFGSGTQLSVL.

This clonotype has only a few counts. The rearrangement joins TRBV9 to TRBJ2-5; D may be TRBD2 (6 bases). CDR3 length: 13 residues. CDR1 is SGDLS, CDR2 YYNGEE, per germline. Trimming took off 1 base at V and 4 bases at J, with 8 bases between the two ends. The CDR3 nucleotides are TGTGCCAGCAGCGTAATCGGGGGAGAGACCCAGTACTTC. This codes for CASSVIGGETQYF.

This clonotype was detected ten times or more. The rearrangement uses TRBV28 and TRBJ1-1, with 8 positions matching TRBD1. Germline CDR1 is MDHEN and CDR2 is SYDVKM. This CDR3 contains 16 residues. Trimming removed 7 bases from V and 0 bases from J; junction bases left unmatched: 10. The CDR3 nucleotides are TGTGCCAGCATCTCAGGGGGCGCTTCGATGAACACTGAAGCTTTCTTT. Its translation: CASISGGASMNTEAFF.

This clonotype was seen more than once but under ten times. This is likely a read error, given that the CDR3 carries no conserved phenylalanine or tryptophan at its end. The V and J genes are TRBV20-1 and TRBJ2-1; 7 bases agree with TRBD2. This CDR3 spans 11 amino acids. Trimming took 6 bases from V and 10 from J; bases not matched to a gene: 6. Looked up from germline, CDR1 is DFQATT and CDR2 is SNEGSKA (reference sequence). The CDR3 sequence: CSAPSGLEQFL. The CDR3 region has the DNA TGCAGTGCCCCTAGCGGCTTAGAGCAGTTCCTC.

Concerning this clonotype: It may be a read error: a sequence one base away is much more abundant. The chain carries TRBV10-2 and TRBJ2-7; D may be TRBD2 (6 bases). This CDR3 has 13 residues. Germline V gives CDR1 WSHSY, CDR2 SAAADI. The CDR3 protein is CASSDGGTYKQYF. The CDR3 coding sequence is TGCGCCAGCAGTGACGGGGGAACCTACAAGCAGTACTTC.

Regarding this clonotype: A read error may explain this, as a much larger clone is one base away. It is unclear where the CDR3 begins or ends on the DNA, so no DNA is shown, and the CDR3 is as TCRdb lists it. This chain connects TRBV24-1 to TRBJ1-2. Germline V CDR1 and CDR2: KGHDR, SFDVKD. Counting both end residues, the CDR3 totals 13 amino acids. The CDR3: CAITRGGDYGCTF.